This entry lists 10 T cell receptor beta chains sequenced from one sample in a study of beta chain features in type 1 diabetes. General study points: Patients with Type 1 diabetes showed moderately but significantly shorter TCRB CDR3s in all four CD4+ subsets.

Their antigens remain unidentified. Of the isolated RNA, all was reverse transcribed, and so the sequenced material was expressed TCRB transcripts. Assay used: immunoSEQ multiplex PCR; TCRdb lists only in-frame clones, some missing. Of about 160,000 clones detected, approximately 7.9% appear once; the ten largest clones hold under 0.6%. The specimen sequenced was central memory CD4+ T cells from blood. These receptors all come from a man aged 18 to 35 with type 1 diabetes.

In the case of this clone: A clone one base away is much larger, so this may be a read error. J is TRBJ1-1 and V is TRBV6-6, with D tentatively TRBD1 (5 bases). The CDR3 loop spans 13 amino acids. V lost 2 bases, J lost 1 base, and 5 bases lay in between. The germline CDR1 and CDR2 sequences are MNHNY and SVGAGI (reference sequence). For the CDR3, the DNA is TGTGCCAGCAGTTACAGGGGGAACACTGAAGCTTTCTTT. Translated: CASSYRGNTEAFF.

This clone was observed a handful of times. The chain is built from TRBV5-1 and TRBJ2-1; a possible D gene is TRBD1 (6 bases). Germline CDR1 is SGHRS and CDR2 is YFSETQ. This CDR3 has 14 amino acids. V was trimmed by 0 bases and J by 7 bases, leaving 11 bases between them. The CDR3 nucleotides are TGCGCCAGCAGCTTGGGTTCACAGGGAAATGAGCAGTTCTTC. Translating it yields CASSLGSQGNEQFF. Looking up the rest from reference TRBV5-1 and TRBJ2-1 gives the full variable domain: KAGVTQTPRYLIKTRGQQVTLSCSPISGHRSVSWYQQTPGQGLQFLFEYFSETQRNKGNFPGRFSGRQFSNSRSEMNVSTLELGDSALYLCASSLGSQGNEQFFGPGTRLTVL.

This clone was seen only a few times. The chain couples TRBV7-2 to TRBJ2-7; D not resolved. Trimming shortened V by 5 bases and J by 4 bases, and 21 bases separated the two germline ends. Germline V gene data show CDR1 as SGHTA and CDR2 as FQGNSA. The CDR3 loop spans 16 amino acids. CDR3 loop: CASSVMALTPNYEQYF. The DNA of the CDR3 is TGTGCCAGCAGCGTTATGGCCCTGACACCCAATTACGAGCAGTACTTC. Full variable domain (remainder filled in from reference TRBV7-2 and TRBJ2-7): GAGVSQSPSNKVTEKGKDVELRCDPISGHTALYWYRQSLGQGLEFLIYFQGNSAPDKSGLPSDRFSAERTGGSVSTLTIQRTQQEDSAVYLCASSVMALTPNYEQYFGPGTRLTVT.

The CDR3 protein is CSAINNYGYTF. Here the CDR3 DNA reads TGCAGTGCTATAAATAACTATGGCTACACCTTC. V and J are TRBV20-1 and TRBJ1-2; D is undetermined. Trimming removed 4 bases at V and 1 base at J, with 4 bases between. CDR1 and CDR2 (germline): DFQATT, SNEGSKA (reference sequence). The CDR3 is 11 residues long.

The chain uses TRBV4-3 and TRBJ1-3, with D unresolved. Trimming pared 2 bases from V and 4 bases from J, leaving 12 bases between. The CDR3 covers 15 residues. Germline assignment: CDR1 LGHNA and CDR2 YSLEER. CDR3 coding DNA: TGCGCCAGCAGCCAATTGGTAGCCCAAGGAAACACCATATATTTT. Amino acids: CASSQLVAQGNTIYF.

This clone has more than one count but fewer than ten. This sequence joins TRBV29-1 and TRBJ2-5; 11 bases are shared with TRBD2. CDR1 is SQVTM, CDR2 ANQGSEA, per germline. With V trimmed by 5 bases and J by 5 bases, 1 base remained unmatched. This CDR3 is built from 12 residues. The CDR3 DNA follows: TGCAGCGTTATAGCGGGGGGGGAGACCCAGTACTTC. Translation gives CSVIAGGETQYF.

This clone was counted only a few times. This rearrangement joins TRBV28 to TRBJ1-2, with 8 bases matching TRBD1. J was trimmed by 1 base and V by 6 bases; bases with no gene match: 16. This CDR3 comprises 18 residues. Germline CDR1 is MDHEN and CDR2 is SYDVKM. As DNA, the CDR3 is TGTGCCAGCAGCCTGCTGGGACAGGAGATAGTGGGTAACTATGGCTACACCTTC. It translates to CASSLLGQEIVGNYGYTF.

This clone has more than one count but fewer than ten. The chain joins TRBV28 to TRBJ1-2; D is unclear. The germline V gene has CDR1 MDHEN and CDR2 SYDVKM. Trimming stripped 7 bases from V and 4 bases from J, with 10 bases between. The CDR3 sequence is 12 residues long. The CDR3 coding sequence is TGTGCCAGCATTTCACTGATCTATGGCTACACCTTC. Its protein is CASISLIYGYTF.

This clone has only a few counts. In DNA form, the CDR3 reads TGTGCCAGCAGCAAAGGTAACTGCTTCTACGAGCAGTACTTC. Amino acid sequence: CASSKGNCFYEQYF. This rearrangement joins TRBV21-1 to TRBJ2-7; the table's TRBD2 call for D was not verified on the DNA. TRBV21-1 is reported as a pseudogene. There are 14 residues in the CDR3.

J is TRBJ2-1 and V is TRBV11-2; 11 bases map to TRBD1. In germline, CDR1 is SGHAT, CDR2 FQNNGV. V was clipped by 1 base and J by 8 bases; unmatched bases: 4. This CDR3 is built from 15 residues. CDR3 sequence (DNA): TGTGCCAGCAGCTTAGCGGGACAGGGGGGCCATGAGCAGTTCTTC. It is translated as CASSLAGQGGHEQFF. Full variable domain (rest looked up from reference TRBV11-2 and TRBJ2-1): EAGVAQSPRYKIIEKRQSVAFWCNPISGHATLYWYQQILGQGPKLLIQFQNNGVVDDSQLPKDRFSAERLKGVDSTLKIQPAKLEDSAVYLCASSLAGQGGHEQFFGPGTRLTVL.